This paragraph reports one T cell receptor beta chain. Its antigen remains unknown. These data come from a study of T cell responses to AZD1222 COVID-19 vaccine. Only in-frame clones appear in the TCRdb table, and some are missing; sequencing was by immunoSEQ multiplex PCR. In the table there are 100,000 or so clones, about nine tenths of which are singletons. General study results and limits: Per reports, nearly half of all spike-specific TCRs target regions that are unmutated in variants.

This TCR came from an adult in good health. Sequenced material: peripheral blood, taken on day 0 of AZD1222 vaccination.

The CDR3 nucleotides read TGTGCCAGCAGTCCTCAGGACATCGGGGAGCTGTTTTTT. Its protein product is CASSPQDIGELFF. The rearrangement links TRBV28 to TRBJ2-2, with D possibly matching TRBD1 (5 bases). CDR1 is MDHEN and CDR2 is SYDVKM in the germline V gene. With 5 bases removed from V and 7 bases from J, the gap between germline ends came to 11 bases. There are 13 residues in the CDR3.